The clone carrying this TCR beta chain was observed a single time. Trimming shortened V by 8 bases and J by 0 bases, and 18 bases separated the two germline ends. The germline V gene encodes CDR1 MDHEN and CDR2 SYDVKM. This CDR3 is built from 16 residues. These data originate in a study of T cell changes during pregnancy in multiple sclerosis. Produced via immunoSEQ multiplex PCR; TCRdb's table is partial and in-frame only. In the table there are over 60,000 clones, roughly 93% of which are singletons. V usage is TRBV28 and J usage is TRBJ2-3; tentative D call: TRBD2 (5 bases). The specimen comprised peripheral blood, sampled in the first trimester of pregnancy. The TCR comes from a female donor with multiple sclerosis, enrolled in a pregnancy study. CDR3 in DNA: TGTGCCAGCGCGAGAGGAATCCGGACTAGCACAGATACGCAGTATTTT. Translating it yields CASARGIRTSTDTQYF.